This T cell receptor (beta chain) was recovered during a study of blood T cell repertoires in COVID-19. This CDR3 region has 13 residues. V was trimmed by 7 bases and J by 8 bases, leaving 12 bases between them. Germline CDR1 reads KGHSH; CDR2 reads LQKENI. Profiling relied on immunoSEQ multiplex PCR, and the TCRdb table lists in-frame clones only, not all of them. The sample lists about 230,000 clones, about nine tenths occurring once. This TCR was sampled from a man aged 50 to 60 with COVID-19, enrolled during active disease. Material for sequencing was peripheral blood. This rearrangement joins TRBV18 to TRBJ1-6; D gene ambiguous. Here the CDR3 DNA reads TGTGCCAGCTTATCCCAGTCCGATTCACCCCTCCACTTT. Its translation is CASLSQSDSPLHF.